Below are 8 T cell receptor beta chains sequenced from a single sample in a study of T cells in Graves' hyperthyroidism and ophthalmopathy. Researchers took RNA transcripts and amplified the TCR beta CDR3 regions from them. The TCR CDR3 first-round RT-PCR relied on the HTBI primer set. MiXCR, applied by TCRdb to the multiplex PCR reads, yields one record per CDR3 protein. The sample includes about half a million distinct CDR3 sequences, about a fifth seen only once; the top ten take around a quarter. Sequencing was performed on blood. Receptors originate from a young man with Graves' hyperthyroidism.

This clonotype was recorded at least ten times. The chain couples TRBV24-1 to TRBJ2-7; D uncertain. The germline V and J ends were trimmed by 1 base and 6 bases, with 6 bases remaining between them. Germline V CDR1 and CDR2: KGHDR, SFDVKD. The CDR3 length is 12 residues. CDR3 nucleotides: TGTGCCACCAGTGATTTAACCCCCGAGCAGTACTTC. Translated: CATSDLTPEQYF.

V and J are TRBV11-2 and TRBJ2-7, with 11 bases aligning to TRBD2. The CDR3 covers 15 residues. V gave up 1 base and J gave up 2 bases; unmatched junction bases: 1. Looked up from germline, CDR1 is SGHAT and CDR2 is FQNNGV. CDR3 loop: CASSLVSGRAYEQYF. CDR3 sequence (DNA): TGTGCCAGCAGCTTAGTTAGCGGGAGGGCCTACGAGCAGTACTTC. Full variable domain (missing parts from reference TRBV11-2 and TRBJ2-7): EAGVAQSPRYKIIEKRQSVAFWCNPISGHATLYWYQQILGQGPKLLIQFQNNGVVDDSQLPKDRFSAERLKGVDSTLKIQPAKLEDSAVYLCASSLVSGRAYEQYFGPGTRLTVT.

This clonotype was seen at least ten times. This rearrangement joins TRBV11-2 to TRBJ1-1; D uncertain. Per the germline V gene, CDR1 is SGHAT and CDR2 is FQNNGV. The CDR3 extends over 15 amino acids. Trimming took off 1 base at V and 8 bases at J, with 17 bases between the two ends. CDR3 residues: CASSLVGGPRHEAFF. In DNA form, the CDR3 reads TGTGCCAGCAGCTTAGTGGGCGGGCCTCGCCACGAAGCTTTCTTT.

This clonotype has at least ten counts. The chain combines TRBV20-1 with TRBJ1-2, with D perhaps TRBD1 (6 bases). V gave up 6 bases and J gave up 11 bases, with 16 bases separating them. Germline V lookup: CDR1 DFQATT, CDR2 SNEGSKA (reference sequence). The CDR3 is 11 amino acids. CDR3 DNA sequence: TGCAGTGCGGACACAGGGAGTCGGTACACCTTC. Translation gives CSADTGSRYTF.

This clonotype was seen at least ten times. This sequence joins TRBV7-8 and TRBJ2-5; 9 bases agree with TRBD2. V shed 2 bases and J 7 bases; nucleotides not matched to a gene: 8. CDR1 is SGHVS, CDR2 FQNEAQ, per germline. The CDR3 has 15 amino acids. The CDR3 region is CASSLSDSGGGTQYF. DNA for the CDR3: TGTGCCAGCAGCTTAAGTGATAGCGGGGGTGGGACCCAGTACTTC.

This clonotype was observed many times. The V and J genes are TRBV20-1 and TRBJ1-2, with TRBD1 matching 10 bases. Germline CDR1 and CDR2: DFQATT and SNEGSKA (reference sequence). The CDR3 extends over 13 amino acids. The junction had 4 bases not matched to a gene; V was cut back by 5 bases and J by 4 bases. The CDR3 region is CSAGTGDGYGYTF. CDR3 DNA: TGCAGTGCTGGGACAGGGGACGGCTATGGCTACACCTTC.

The sample holds a few counts of this clonotype. The chain couples TRBV2 to TRBJ2-5, with no clear D. This CDR3 is 11 amino acids long. V was clipped by 8 bases and J by 5 bases, with 9 bases between them. The germline CDR1 and CDR2 sequences are SNHLY and FYNNEI. CDR3 sequence reads: CASLGGETQYF. Written as DNA, the CDR3 is TGTGCCAGCTTAGGCGGTGAGACCCAGTACTTC.

The gene calls are TRBV5-1 and TRBJ2-7, with D perhaps matching TRBD2 (6 bases). From germline, CDR1 is SGHRS and CDR2 YFSETQ. The CDR3 has 12 amino acids. With 2 bases removed from V and 6 bases from J, the gap between germline ends came to 9 bases. In DNA form, the CDR3 reads TGCGCCAGCAGCTTTGAGGGACTCGAGCAGTACTTC. Its translation: CASSFEGLEQYF. Full variable domain (missing parts from reference TRBV5-1 and TRBJ2-7): KAGVTQTPRYLIKTRGQQVTLSCSPISGHRSVSWYQQTPGQGLQFLFEYFSETQRNKGNFPGRFSGRQFSNSRSEMNVSTLELGDSALYLCASSFEGLEQYFGPGTRLTVT.